Listed here are 30 T cell receptor beta chains from one sample, sequenced in a study of long-term antiretroviral therapy in people with HIV. A v3.0 immunoSEQ assay was performed at survey level. Clones were read by immunoSEQ multiplex PCR, and TCRdb kept only the in-frame ones, dropping some. This sample yields 28,000 or so clones, of which approximately 85% are seen a single time; roughly 3.5% belongs to the top ten. The sequencing here drew on unsorted PBMCs, taken 0.8 years before starting antiretroviral therapy. These TCRs come from a man between 18 and 29 years old with HIV.

CDR3 loop: CASSFVGYEQYF. The CDR3 coding sequence is TGTGCCAGCAGCTTTGTAGGCTACGAGCAGTACTTC. V gene TRBV11-2 combines with J gene TRBJ2-7, with D hard to call. V lost 3 bases and J 3 bases, leaving 6 bases between the germline ends. Germline V gene data show CDR1 as SGHAT and CDR2 as FQNNGV. This CDR3 comprises 12 residues.

The chain joins TRBV18 to TRBJ2-5; D ambiguous. V lost 2 bases to trimming and J lost 5 bases, with 12 bases between them. The CDR3 consists of 14 residues. Germline assignment: CDR1 KGHSH and CDR2 LQKENI. The CDR3 spells CASSPKDLGETQYF. In DNA, the CDR3 is TGTGCCAGCTCACCAAAGGACCTGGGGGAGACCCAGTACTTC. The complete variable domain, with remaining parts taken from reference TRBV18 and TRBJ2-5, reads NAGVMQNPRHLVRRRGQEARLRCSPMKGHSHVYWYRQLPEEGLKFMVYLQKENIIDESGMPKERFSAEFPKEGPSILRIQQVVRGDSAAYFCASSPKDLGETQYFGPGTRLLVL.

The chain has TRBV27 and TRBJ1-1, with D perhaps matching TRBD1 (5 bases). The germline V gene has CDR1 MNHEY and CDR2 SMNVEV (reference sequence). V was trimmed by 4 bases and J by 0 bases, leaving 9 bases between them. The CDR3 has 14 residues. CDR3 nucleotides: TGTGCCAGCAGTTGGAGGGGTATGAACACTGAAGCTTTCTTT. It specifies CASSWRGMNTEAFF.

V is TRBV27 and J is TRBJ2-2; TRBD1 matches at 9 bases. Germline V gene sequence: CDR1 MNHEY, CDR2 SMNVEV (reference sequence). V dropped 6 bases and J dropped 6; count of bases not matched to a gene: 2. CDR3 size: 13 residues. This CDR3 is CASRGTGSGELFF. Written as DNA, the CDR3 is TGTGCCAGCAGGGGGACAGGGTCCGGGGAGCTGTTTTTT.

V usage is TRBV6-5 and J usage is TRBJ2-5; D uncertain. The V gene's germline CDR1 is MNHEY and CDR2 SVGAGI. This CDR3 is 11 amino acids long. V dropped 3 bases and J dropped 2 bases, with 1 base sitting between them. The CDR3 reads CASSYQETQYF. Written as DNA, the CDR3 is TGTGCCAGCAGTTATCAAGAGACCCAGTACTTC.

The V and J genes are TRBV5-5 and TRBJ2-7; 7 nucleotides line up with TRBD2. The germline V gene encodes CDR1 SGHKS and CDR2 YYEKEE (reference sequence). With 6 bases clipped from V and 4 bases from J, the junction kept 4 bases outside the gene matches. CDR3 size: 12 residues. CDR3 loop: CASNPGGYEQYF. CDR3 in DNA: TGTGCCAGCAACCCCGGGGGGTACGAGCAGTACTTC.

The gene calls are TRBV9 and TRBJ2-2, with D hard to call. Germline assignment: CDR1 SGDLS and CDR2 YYNGEE. The CDR3 spans 13 residues. Trimming shortened V by 0 bases and J by 5 bases, and 5 bases separated the two germline ends. The CDR3 spells CASSVVFTGELFF. CDR3 nucleotide sequence: TGTGCCAGCAGCGTAGTATTTACCGGGGAGCTGTTTTTT.

This clone was counted only a few times. The chain combines TRBV5-6 with TRBJ1-2; D uncertain. V lost 4 bases to trimming and J lost 2 bases, with 12 bases between them. Germline CDR1 SGHDT, CDR2 YYEEEE. The CDR3 covers 14 residues. The DNA of the CDR3 is TGTGCCAGCAGCCTGGGTCCGGGGAACTATGGCTACACCTTC. Translated, it gives CASSLGPGNYGYTF.

This chain connects TRBV6-5 to TRBJ2-7; no clear D. V lost 2 bases, J lost 6 bases, and 11 bases lay in between. The germline CDR1 and CDR2 sequences are MNHEY and SVGAGI. The CDR3 consists of 13 residues. The CDR3 is CASSYSWTSEQYF. CDR3 in DNA: TGTGCCAGCAGTTACAGTTGGACCTCCGAGCAGTACTTC.

The V and J genes are TRBV5-1 and TRBJ2-6; D might be TRBD2 (6 bases). V dropped 4 bases and J dropped 2 bases, with 13 bases sitting between them. The germline CDR1 and CDR2 sequences are SGHRS and YFSETQ. The CDR3 length is 16 residues. CDR3 protein: CASSAGRTTGANVLTF. The CDR3 DNA follows: TGCGCCAGCAGCGCGGGACGGACGACTGGGGCCAACGTCCTGACTTTC. Combining the CDR3 with reference TRBV5-1 and TRBJ2-6 gives the whole variable domain KAGVTQTPRYLIKTRGQQVTLSCSPISGHRSVSWYQQTPGQGLQFLFEYFSETQRNKGNFPGRFSGRQFSNSRSEMNVSTLELGDSALYLCASSAGRTTGANVLTFGAGSRLTVL.

The rearrangement links TRBV9 to TRBJ2-5, with a possible D match to TRBD2 (6 bases). V was clipped by 3 bases and J by 2 bases, with 8 bases between them. CDR1 SGDLS and CDR2 YYNGEE come from the germline V gene. The CDR3 is 13 amino acids. Written as DNA, the CDR3 is TGTGCCAGCAGCGGGGACTTTCAAGAGACCCAGTACTTC. This gives the protein CASSGDFQETQYF.

This chain connects TRBV29-1 to TRBJ1-2; possibly TRBD1 for D (5 bases). V was shortened by 6 bases and J by 5 bases, with 10 bases between the two germline ends. The CDR3 has 11 residues. Germline V gene lookup returns CDR1 SQVTM and CDR2 ANQGSEA. CDR3 loop: CSVSGEYGYTF. For the CDR3, the DNA is TGCAGCGTATCGGGGGAATATGGCTACACCTTC.

This clone was recorded only once. The gene calls are TRBV5-1 and TRBJ1-1, with unresolved D. V was pared by 0 bases and J by 4 bases, with 13 bases between. Per the germline V gene, CDR1 is SGHRS and CDR2 is YFSETQ. The CDR3 length is 15 residues. The CDR3 DNA reads as TGCGCCAGCAGCTTGGAAAGTAGACGGTTCACTGAAGCTTTCTTT. This codes for CASSLESRRFTEAFF.

The chain joins TRBV7-2 to TRBJ1-1; D call uncertain. This CDR3 is built from 15 residues. Trimming left V 6 bases short and J 4 bases short, with 18 bases between. Germline CDR1 is SGHTA and CDR2 is FQGNSA. The CDR3 sequence: CASSPRFVSPTEAFF. The CDR3 coding sequence is TGTGCCAGCAGTCCGCGTTTTGTGTCCCCCACTGAAGCTTTCTTT.

V and J are TRBV4-3 and TRBJ1-2; 8 bases match TRBD1. CDR3 length: 15 amino acids. Trimming cost V 3 bases and J 5 bases; bases outside gene matches: 8. Germline V gene data show CDR1 as LGHNA and CDR2 as YSLEER. In DNA form, the CDR3 reads TGCGCCAGCAGCCACCGACAGGGGACAGGATATGGCTACACCTTC. It codes for CASSHRQGTGYGYTF.

V and J are TRBV5-5 and TRBJ2-5, with D possibly being TRBD1 (5 bases). V shed 3 bases and J shed 4 bases, with 10 bases lying between them. The CDR3 covers 13 residues. CDR1 and CDR2 (germline): SGHKS, YYEKEE (reference sequence). CDR3 bases: TGTGCCAGCAGCTCCAGGGTGCTAGAGACCCAGTACTTC. Protein sequence: CASSSRVLETQYF.

The V and J genes are TRBV7-8 and TRBJ2-7, with TRBD2 as a possible D gene (6 bases). Trimming took 1 base from V and 4 from J, leaving 14 bases between them. CDR1 and CDR2 from the germline V gene are SGHVS and FQNEAQ. The CDR3 consists of 15 residues. The CDR3 nucleotides read TGTGCCAGCAGCTTAGGGGGCGGGGCCGGGTACGAGCAGTACTTC. Translation gives CASSLGGGAGYEQYF.

The chain combines TRBV30 with TRBJ2-7; 7 bases map to TRBD1. The CDR3 spans 14 residues. V lost 0 bases to trimming and J lost 0 bases; unmatched junction nucleotides: 2. Germline V CDR1 and CDR2: GTSNPN, SVGIG (reference sequence). The CDR3 is CAWSVRTGSYEQYF. The DNA of the CDR3 is TGTGCCTGGAGTGTGAGGACAGGCTCCTACGAGCAGTACTTC.

The rearrangement joins TRBV5-6 to TRBJ1-4; D not resolved. The germline V gene has CDR1 SGHDT and CDR2 YYEEEE. The germline V and J ends were trimmed by 0 bases and 5 bases, with 2 bases remaining between them. The CDR3 runs 12 residues. CDR3 DNA sequence: TGTGCCAGCAGCTTGGGAAATGAAAAACTGTTTTTT. Its protein product is CASSLGNEKLFF.

The V and J genes are TRBV6-1 and TRBJ1-1, with no clear D. Deletions cut 2 bases from V and 0 bases from J, with 10 bases between. The length of the CDR3 is 15 residues. CDR1 and CDR2 from the germline V gene are MNHNS and SASEGT. This chain's CDR3 is CASSEWRIMNTEAFF. For the CDR3, the DNA is TGTGCCAGCAGTGAATGGAGAATCATGAACACTGAAGCTTTCTTT.

The CDR3 sequence: CASRAGVHLNYGYTF. Written as DNA, the CDR3 is TGTGCCAGCAGGGCCGGGGTCCACCTAAACTATGGCTACACCTTC. V usage is TRBV2 and J usage is TRBJ1-2; D unclear. This CDR3 has 15 residues. The V gene's germline CDR1 is SNHLY and CDR2 FYNNEI. The V and J ends lost 6 bases and 2 bases respectively, with 16 bases between them.

The rearrangement links TRBV5-6 to TRBJ2-6; TRBD2 matches 9 bases. The germline CDR1 and CDR2 sequences are SGHDT and YYEEEE. The trim removed 6 bases at V and 0 bases at J, leaving 13 bases unmatched. This CDR3 has 19 residues. CDR3 coding DNA: TGTGCCAGCAACCAACGGGCTAGCGGGGTTCTCTCTGGGGCCAACGTCCTGACTTTC. Its translation: CASNQRASGVLSGANVLTF.

V and J are TRBV6-5 and TRBJ2-1, with 10 bases that match TRBD2. The CDR3 has 15 amino acids. V lost 6 bases and J lost 8; bases outside the gene matches: 10. Germline CDR1 is MNHEY and CDR2 is SVGAGI. The CDR3 nucleotides read TGTGCCAGCAGCGGGTCTGGGCTAGCGGGAGATGAGCAGTTCTTC. Its protein is CASSGSGLAGDEQFF.

The CDR3 is CASSMSSGANVLTF. The CDR3 bases are TGTGCCAGTAGTATGAGCTCTGGGGCCAACGTCCTGACTTTC. This chain links TRBV19 with TRBJ2-6; no clear D. The CDR3 covers 14 residues. Trimming took off 3 bases at V and 0 bases at J, with 3 bases between the two ends. Germline V gene lookup returns CDR1 LNHDA and CDR2 SQIVND (reference sequence). The whole variable domain, filled in from reference TRBV19 and TRBJ2-6, reads DGGITQSPKYLFRKEGQNVTLSCEQNLNHDAMYWYRQDPGQGLRLIYYSQIVNDFQKGDIAEGYSVSREKKESFPLTVTSAQKNPTAFYLCASSMSSGANVLTFGAGSRLTVL.

J is TRBJ1-1 and V is TRBV19; TRBD1 aligns across 8 bases. The ends lost 8 bases at V and 7 bases at J; junction bases unmatched: 6. Germline CDR1 LNHDA, CDR2 SQIVND (reference sequence). The CDR3 covers 12 residues. The CDR3 DNA is TGTGCCAGTCGACAGGGGATGGTTGAAGCTTTCTTT. Protein sequence: CASRQGMVEAFF.

The V gene is TRBV7-9, the J gene TRBJ2-1; D is possibly TRBD2 (6 bases). This CDR3 contains 16 residues. From germline, CDR1 is SEHNR and CDR2 FQNEAQ (reference sequence). Trimming left V 5 bases short and J 4 bases short, with 18 bases between. CDR3 region: CASSPGGVVRYNEQFF. As DNA, the CDR3 is TGTGCCAGCAGCCCCGGAGGGGTGGTTCGGTACAATGAGCAGTTCTTC. The full variable domain, in which reference TRBV7-9 and TRBJ2-1 provide the parts outside the CDR3, is DTGVSQNPRHKITKRGQNVTFRCDPISEHNRLYWYRQTLGQGPEFLTYFQNEAQLEKSRLLSDRFSAERPKGSFSTLEIQRTEQGDSAMYLCASSPGGVVRYNEQFFGPGTRLTVL.

The chain links TRBV7-2 to TRBJ1-2; D gene unclear. Trimming removed 9 bases from V and 1 base from J, with 15 bases in between. Per the germline V gene, CDR1 is SGHTA and CDR2 is FQGNSA. CDR3 length: 14 residues. CDR3 nucleotide sequence: TGTGCCAGTTCCCTTCCCCTCCTTAACTATGGCTACACCTTC. Its protein product is CASSLPLLNYGYTF. The entire variable domain, with the rest obtained from reference TRBV7-2 and TRBJ1-2, is as follows: GAGVSQSPSNKVTEKGKDVELRCDPISGHTALYWYRQSLGQGLEFLIYFQGNSAPDKSGLPSDRFSAERTGGSVSTLTIQRTQQEDSAVYLCASSLPLLNYGYTFGSGTRLTVV.

This chain joins TRBV5-4 and TRBJ2-7; D possibly corresponds to TRBD1 (6 bases). The CDR3 is 11 amino acids. Germline CDR1 reads SGHNT; CDR2 reads YYREEE (reference sequence). V was pared by 4 bases and J by 7 bases, with 9 bases between. The CDR3 bases are TGTGCCAGCAGCCCTGGGACAGAGCAGTACTTC. It yields the protein CASSPGTEQYF. The whole variable domain, filled in from reference TRBV5-4 and TRBJ2-7, reads ETGVTQSPTHLIKTRGQQVTLRCSSQSGHNTVSWYQQALGQGPQFIFQYYREEENGRGNFPPRFSGLQFPNYSSELNVNALELDDSALYLCASSPGTEQYFGPGTRLTVT.

V usage is TRBV18 and J usage is TRBJ2-2; D might be TRBD2 (5 bases). The V gene lost 3 bases and the J gene lost 5 bases, with 19 bases spanning the gap. Germline values: CDR1 KGHSH, CDR2 LQKENI. The CDR3 spans 17 residues. In nucleotides, the CDR3 is TGTGCCAGCTCACCCCAGCGGACGGGTGTGGGTACCGGGGAGCTGTTTTTT. Protein: CASSPQRTGVGTGELFF.

The chain carries TRBV5-1 and TRBJ2-1; the D gene is possibly TRBD1 (6 bases). The germline V gene encodes CDR1 SGHRS and CDR2 YFSETQ. This CDR3 is 14 amino acids long. Trimming removed 4 bases at V and 2 bases at J, with 10 bases between. The CDR3 nucleotides read TGCGCCAGCAGCGACAACAGGGCCTACAATGAGCAGTTCTTC. Its translation is CASSDNRAYNEQFF.